The rows below give T cell receptor beta chains drawn from one sample of a study of blood T cell repertoires in COVID-19. Data came from immunoSEQ multiplex PCR; TCRdb stores just in-frame clones and leaves some out. The sample holds roughly 290,000 clones; roughly 87% are singletons and the top ten take about 6.1%. Material for sequencing was PBMCs or T cells enriched from blood (not recorded which). Every receptor here comes from a woman aged 35 to 49 who had recovered from COVID-19. The CDR3 runs from the conserved cysteine through the conserved F or W. A D gene is named only where the DNA matches it firmly. Clone size is given for some rows only: seen once, a few or many times, or a class if the clone is expanded.

CDR3: CASSQAAGSSYEQYF
DNA: TGTGCCAGCAGCCAGGCGGCGGGGAGCTCCTACGAGCAGTACTTC
J: TRBJ2-7
D: NA
size: NA
V: TRBV28

CDR3: CASSEGLAGATGELFF
DNA: TGTGCCAGCAGCGAGGGACTAGCGGGAGCCACCGGGGAGCTGTTTTTT
J: TRBJ2-2
D: TRBD2
size: NA
V: TRBV9

CDR3: CASSSVRGTLDEQFF
DNA: TGTGCCAGCAGCTCTGTCAGGGGGACTTTAGATGAGCAGTTCTTC
J: TRBJ2-1
D: NA
size: NA
V: TRBV7-9

CDR3: CASNQGLAGEIEQFF
DNA: TGTGCCAGTAACCAGGGACTAGCGGGAGAGATTGAGCAGTTCTTC
J: TRBJ2-1
D: TRBD2
size: NA
V: TRBV19

CDR3: CSVVASGRKSYEQYF
DNA: TGCAGCGTTGTTGCTAGCGGGAGAAAGTCCTACGAGCAGTACTTC
J: TRBJ2-7
D: TRBD2
size: few
V: TRBV29-1

CDR3: CSVTRTVGAKNIQYF
DNA: TGCAGCGTTACCCGGACAGTGGGGGCCAAAAACATTCAGTACTTC
J: TRBJ2-4
D: NA
size: NA
V: TRBV29-1

CDR3: CASSIPQVEQFF
DNA: TGTGCCAGTAGTATACCACAGGTTGAGCAGTTCTTC
J: TRBJ2-1
D: NA
size: NA
V: TRBV19

CDR3: CASSWGRGGNEQFF
DNA: TGTGCCAGCAGTTGGGGGAGGGGGGGCAATGAGCAGTTCTTC
J: TRBJ2-1
D: NA
size: NA
V: TRBV6-5

CDR3: CASSHSGTSTDTQYF
DNA: TGTGCCAGCAGCCATAGCGGGACTAGCACAGATACGCAGTATTTT
J: TRBJ2-3
D: TRBD2
size: NA
V: TRBV3-1/TRBV3-2

CDR3: CASSTPGLAGNEQFF
DNA: TGTGCCAGCAGCACTCCGGGACTAGCGGGAAATGAGCAGTTCTTC
J: TRBJ2-1
D: TRBD2
size: NA
V: TRBV7-2

CDR3: CAVGQGSNQPQHF
DNA: TGTGCCGTGGGACAGGGGAGCAATCAGCCCCAGCATTTT
J: TRBJ1-5
D: TRBD1
size: NA
V: TRBV30

CDR3: CASSIYPDSLARDTQYF
DNA: TGTGCCAGCAGCATATACCCGGACTCACTAGCCAGGGATACGCAGTATTTT
J: TRBJ2-3
D: NA
size: NA
V: TRBV7-9

CDR3: CASSLPPRGRGETQYF
DNA: TGTGCCAGCAGTTTACCCCCCAGGGGGCGCGGGGAGACCCAGTACTTC
J: TRBJ2-5
D: TRBD1
size: NA
V: TRBV28

CDR3: CASSRGLLLNTGELFF
DNA: TGTGCCAGCAGTAGGGGATTGCTTCTGAACACCGGGGAGCTGTTTTTT
J: TRBJ2-2
D: NA
size: NA
V: TRBV25-1

CDR3: CASSQGVTNQPQHF
DNA: TGTGCCAGCAGCCAAGGGGTGACTAATCAGCCCCAGCATTTT
J: TRBJ1-5
D: NA
size: NA
V: TRBV3-1/TRBV3-2

CDR3: CASSSTGMQPQHF
DNA: TGTGCCAGCAGCTCGACAGGTATGCAGCCCCAGCATTTT
J: TRBJ1-5
D: NA
size: NA
V: TRBV28

CDR3: CASSGTSGSSNEQFF
DNA: TGTGCCAGCAGCGGGACTAGCGGGAGCTCCAATGAGCAGTTCTTC
J: TRBJ2-1
D: TRBD2
size: NA
V: TRBV6-4

CDR3: CASSRTVNTGELFF
DNA: TGCGCCAGCAGCCGGACTGTGAACACCGGGGAGCTGTTTTTT
J: TRBJ2-2
D: NA
size: NA
V: TRBV5-1

CDR3: CASSSPGSGRYEQYF
DNA: TGTGCCAGCAGTTCCCCAGGTAGCGGGCGTTACGAGCAGTACTTC
J: TRBJ2-7
D: TRBD2
size: NA
V: TRBV27

CDR3: CSASVAYEQYF
DNA: TGCAGTGCTAGCGTTGCCTACGAGCAGTACTTC
J: TRBJ2-7
D: NA
size: NA
V: TRBV20-1

CDR3: CASSLGQTYEQYF
DNA: TGTGCCAGCAGCCTCGGACAAACCTACGAACAGTACTTC
J: TRBJ2-7
D: NA
size: NA
V: TRBV3-1/TRBV3-2

CDR3: CASSPPTTGAGKLFF
DNA: TGTGCCAGCTCACCCCCAACCACAGGGGCCGGGAAACTGTTTTTT
J: TRBJ1-4
D: TRBD1
size: few
V: TRBV18

CDR3: CASSEGLAGGPKDTQYF
DNA: TGTGCCAGCAGTGAAGGACTAGCGGGAGGGCCGAAAGATACGCAGTATTTT
J: TRBJ2-3
D: TRBD2
size: NA
V: TRBV2

CDR3: CASSQDFSYEQYF
DNA: TGTGCCAGCAGCCAGGATTTTAGTTACGAGCAGTACTTC
J: TRBJ2-7
D: NA
size: NA
V: TRBV7-2

CDR3: CASSPGGKRAYEQYF
DNA: TGTGCCAGCAGTCCCGGCGGGAAAAGAGCCTACGAGCAGTACTTC
J: TRBJ2-7
D: NA
size: NA
V: TRBV27

CDR3: CASSNDWESSYNEQFF
DNA: TGTGCCAGCAGCAACGACTGGGAGAGCTCCTACAATGAGCAGTTCTTC
J: TRBJ2-1
D: NA
size: once
V: TRBV6-2/TRBV6-3

CDR3: CASAVAHQETQYF
DNA: TGTGCCAGCGCGGTTGCTCACCAAGAGACCCAGTACTTC
J: TRBJ2-5
D: NA
size: NA
V: TRBV7-3

CDR3: CASSPQGANTEAFF
DNA: TGCGCCAGCAGCCCACAGGGGGCTAACACTGAAGCTTTCTTT
J: TRBJ1-1
D: TRBD1
size: NA
V: TRBV5-1

CDR3: CASKTSGRSYPYEQYF
DNA: TGTGCCAGCAAGACTAGCGGGAGGTCCTATCCCTACGAGCAGTACTTC
J: TRBJ2-7
D: TRBD2
size: NA
V: TRBV2

CDR3: CASSLGGTANTEAFF
DNA: TGCGCCAGCAGCTTGGGCGGGACCGCGAACACTGAAGCTTTCTTT
J: TRBJ1-1
D: NA
size: NA
V: TRBV5-1

CDR3: CATNGGVTNTGELFF
DNA: TGTGCCACCAATGGGGGGGTGACGAACACCGGGGAGCTGTTTTTT
J: TRBJ2-2
D: TRBD2
size: NA
V: TRBV28

CDR3: CASSLGQGRYTF
DNA: TGTGCCAGCAGTTTGGGACAGGGACGCTACACCTTC
J: TRBJ1-2
D: TRBD1
size: NA
V: TRBV28

CDR3: CASSFGTNSPLHF
DNA: TGTGCCAGCAGCTTCGGGACAAATTCACCCCTCCACTTT
J: TRBJ1-6
D: NA
size: NA
V: TRBV7-3

CDR3: CASSSLIGEGEQFF
DNA: TGTGCCAGCAGCTCCCTGATCGGGGAGGGTGAGCAGTTCTTC
J: TRBJ2-1
D: TRBD2
size: NA
V: TRBV7-2

CDR3: CASSTGQGTTQYF
DNA: TGTGCCAGCAGTACCGGACAGGGAACGACCCAGTACTTC
J: TRBJ2-5
D: TRBD1
size: NA
V: TRBV27

CDR3: CASSQRDRGLRGEQFF
DNA: TGTGCCAGCAGCCAACGGGACAGGGGTTTACGGGGTGAGCAGTTCTTC
J: TRBJ2-1
D: TRBD1
size: NA
V: TRBV3-1/TRBV3-2

CDR3: CATTTSGGGTQYF
DNA: TGTGCCACGACGACTAGCGGGGGGGGGACCCAGTACTTC
J: TRBJ2-5
D: TRBD2
size: NA
V: TRBV10-3

CDR3: CASSLGGGAQYF
DNA: TGTGCCAGCAGCCTCGGTGGAGGCGCGCAGTATTTT
J: TRBJ2-3
D: NA
size: NA
V: TRBV7-8

CDR3: CASRRLAGGHNEQFF
DNA: TGTGCCAGTAGGCGACTAGCGGGAGGTCACAATGAGCAGTTCTTC
J: TRBJ2-1
D: TRBD2
size: NA
V: TRBV19

CDR3: CASSARVNTEAFF
DNA: TGTGCCAGCAGCGCCAGGGTGAACACTGAAGCTTTCTTT
J: TRBJ1-1
D: NA
size: NA
V: TRBV11-3

CDR3: CASSQGLGASYNEQFF
DNA: TGTGCCAGCAGCCAAGGCCTTGGTGCGTCCTACAATGAGCAGTTCTTC
J: TRBJ2-1
D: NA
size: NA
V: TRBV3-1/TRBV3-2

CDR3: CASSLAEWEGSEQFF
DNA: TGTGCCAGCAGCTTAGCTGAGTGGGAGGGGAGTGAGCAGTTCTTC
J: TRBJ2-1
D: TRBD2
size: NA
V: TRBV7-2

CDR3: CASSVTGSSYNSPLHF
DNA: TGTGCCAGCAGCGTGACAGGCAGCTCCTATAATTCACCCCTCCACTTT
J: TRBJ1-6
D: NA
size: few
V: TRBV9

CDR3: CASSIQAGGGPFQETQYF
DNA: TGTGCCAGTAGTATCCAAGCGGGAGGGGGGCCATTCCAAGAGACCCAGTACTTC
J: TRBJ2-5
D: TRBD2
size: NA
V: TRBV19

CDR3: CASRGQGWETQYF
DNA: TGTGCCAGCAGGGGGCAGGGCTGGGAGACCCAGTACTTC
J: TRBJ2-5
D: NA
size: NA
V: TRBV27